The 23 T cell receptor beta chains presented below share a single source sample, sequenced in a study of blood T cell repertoires in COVID-19. Sequencing was performed with immunoSEQ multiplex PCR; in TCRdb, only in-frame clones are kept and a portion is missing. The table shows more than 130,000 clones, with roughly 90% occurring only once. The sample comprised peripheral blood. The origin of the receptors is a man aged 45-65 years with active or convalescent COVID-19.

This clone has a single count. J is TRBJ1-4 and V is TRBV28; D perhaps matches TRBD1 (6 bases). Between the trimmed V and J ends, which lost 2 bases and 7 bases, there was a span of 14 bases. The CDR3 has 15 amino acids. The germline V gene encodes CDR1 MDHEN and CDR2 SYDVKM. The CDR3 region is CASSLGGARGEKLFF. CDR3 nucleotides: TGTGCCAGCAGTTTAGGGGGGGCCCGTGGTGAAAAACTGTTTTTT.

The J gene is TRBJ2-7, the V gene TRBV13, with TRBD1 as a possible D gene (7 bases). Trimming took 5 bases from V and 5 from J, leaving 16 bases between them. The CDR3 totals 14 residues. Per the germline V gene, CDR1 is PRHDT and CDR2 is FYEKMQ (reference sequence). The CDR3 DNA reads TGTGCCAGCAGCACCGTACAGGGGAGGAACGAGCAGTACTTC. It is translated as CASSTVQGRNEQYF.

CDR3 DNA: TGTGCCAGCAGCGTAGCAGGGTTGACCTACAATGAGCAGTTCTTC. Its protein product is CASSVAGLTYNEQFF. V gene TRBV9 combines with J gene TRBJ2-1; maybe TRBD1 (5 bases). CDR3 length equals 15 residues. With 0 bases removed from V and 2 bases from J, the gap between germline ends came to 9 bases. From germline, CDR1 is SGDLS and CDR2 YYNGEE. The variable domain in full, with the rest retrieved from reference TRBV9 and TRBJ2-1, is DSGVTQTPKHLITATGQRVTLRCSPRSGDLSVYWYQQSLDQGLQFLIQYYNGEERAKGNILERFSAQQFPDLHSELNLSSLELGDSALYFCASSVAGLTYNEQFFGPGTRLTVL.

The chain couples TRBV19 to TRBJ1-2; 8 nucleotides match TRBD1. This CDR3 has 15 amino acids. Unmatched junction bases numbered 11, after V lost 5 bases and J lost 6 bases. Germline lookup yields CDR1 LNHDA and CDR2 SQIVND (reference sequence). CDR3 nucleotide sequence: TGTGCCAGTAGTGGCGTTGGGACAGGCGAGGATGGCTACACCTTC. This gives the protein CASSGVGTGEDGYTF.

The rearrangement links TRBV4-2 to TRBJ2-6; 7 nucleotides agree with TRBD1. The germline V gene has CDR1 LGHNA and CDR2 YNFKEQ. V lost 0 bases and J lost 2; bases outside the gene matches: 1. This CDR3 contains 16 residues. CDR3: CASSQEGTAGANVLTF. The CDR3 coding sequence is TGTGCCAGCAGCCAAGAAGGGACAGCTGGGGCCAACGTCCTGACTTTC.

The chain joins TRBV6-2 or TRBV6-3 to TRBJ2-2, with a tentative D call TRBD1 (6 bases). Germline V gives CDR1 MNHEY, CDR2 SVGEGT. The CDR3 contains 17 residues. The V end was cut by 0 bases, the J end by 3 bases, with 14 bases between. This CDR3 reads CASSYSSRGEDTGELFF. For the CDR3, the DNA is TGTGCCAGCAGTTACTCGAGCAGGGGAGAAGACACCGGGGAGCTGTTTTTT.

This sequence joins TRBV14 and TRBJ2-5; D is unresolved. The CDR3 is made up of 13 amino acids. V dropped 5 bases and J dropped 4 bases, with 11 bases sitting between them. CDR1 and CDR2 (germline): SGHDN, FVKESK. CDR3 loop: CASSKSRGETQYF. The CDR3 nucleotides are TGTGCCAGCAGCAAAAGCAGAGGAGAGACCCAGTACTTC. The full variable domain, with the rest looked up from reference TRBV14 and TRBJ2-5, is EAGVTQFPSHSVIEKGQTVTLRCDPISGHDNLYWYRRVMGKEIKFLLHFVKESKQDESGMPNNRFLAERTGGTYSTLKVQPAELEDSGVYFCASSKSRGETQYFGPGTRLLVL.

DNA for the CDR3: TGTGCCAGCAGCCCCCAGGTAGAACTTTATGGCTACACCTTC. Translated: CASSPQVELYGYTF. The chain joins TRBV9 to TRBJ1-2, with D unclear. The CDR3 contains 14 residues. Germline CDR1 is SGDLS and CDR2 is YYNGEE. Trimming cost V 4 bases and J 5 bases, with 15 bases left between them.

The rearrangement links TRBV27 to TRBJ1-1; D unresolved. V lost 3 bases to trimming and J lost 1 base, with 9 bases between them. The CDR3 loop spans 14 amino acids. The germline V gene encodes CDR1 MNHEY and CDR2 SMNVEV (reference sequence). The CDR3 region is CASSLTKGNTEAFF. CDR3 in DNA: TGTGCCAGCAGTTTGACAAAAGGGAACACTGAAGCTTTCTTT.

The chain couples TRBV6-5 to TRBJ1-6; D might be TRBD1 (5 bases). From germline, CDR1 is MNHEY and CDR2 SVGAGI. This CDR3 has 13 amino acids. V gave up 7 bases and J gave up 10 bases, with 14 bases separating them. The CDR3 sequence: CASTLQGDSPLHF. The CDR3 bases are TGTGCCAGCACGTTGCAGGGTGACTCACCCCTCCACTTT.

This clone was observed a few times. The chain joins TRBV12-3 or TRBV12-4 to TRBJ1-4; 7 bases are a match to TRBD1. Trimming at V came to 6 bases and at J to 14 bases, leaving 9 bases not matched to a gene. This CDR3 is built from 12 residues. Here the CDR3 DNA reads TGTGCCAGCAGATCCCACAGGGGAAGGCTGTTTTTT. As protein: CASRSHRGRLFF.

This clone was recorded only once. CDR3 sequence reads: CASTGGRPSYEQYF. CDR3 in DNA: TGTGCCAGCACTGGGGGCAGACCCTCCTACGAGCAGTACTTC. The chain carries TRBV28 and TRBJ2-7; D might be TRBD1 (6 bases). This CDR3 has 14 residues. Germline V gene sequence: CDR1 MDHEN, CDR2 SYDVKM. The V and J ends lost 7 bases and 0 bases respectively, with 13 bases between them.

About this clone itself: Other DNA variants within this sample encode the same CDR3. The chain joins TRBV15 to TRBJ2-7; maybe TRBD2 (5 bases). The CDR3 runs to 13 residues. The germline V and J ends were trimmed by 0 bases and 4 bases, with 7 bases remaining between them. CDR1 is LNHNV, CDR2 YYDKDF, per germline (reference sequence). The CDR3 spells CATSRDRGYEQYF. The CDR3 DNA sequence: TGTGCCACCAGCAGAGATCGGGGATACGAGCAGTACTTC. The entire variable domain, with the rest obtained from reference TRBV15 and TRBJ2-7, is as follows: DAMVIQNPRYQVTQFGKPVTLSCSQTLNHNVMYWYQQKSSQAPKLLFHYYDKDFNNEADTPDNFQSRRPNTSFCFLDIRSPGLGDTAMYLCATSRDRGYEQYFGPGTRLTVT.

The rearrangement joins TRBV2 to TRBJ1-2; 7 bases match TRBD1. Trimming removed 5 bases from V and 7 bases from J; junction bases left unmatched: 7. This CDR3 region has 13 residues. CDR1 SNHLY and CDR2 FYNNEI come from the germline V gene. DNA of the CDR3: TGTGCCAGCAGTATGGACAGGTCGGGTGGCTACACCTTC. The encoded protein is CASSMDRSGGYTF.

The chain employs TRBV7-3 and TRBJ2-3; 7 bases are shared with TRBD1. V shed 5 bases and J 1 base; nucleotides not matched to a gene: 6. The CDR3 totals 15 residues. Germline assignment: CDR1 SGHTA and CDR2 FQGTGA. CDR3 nucleotides: TGTGCCAGCAGCCCACGGCAGGGGGGCACAGATACGCAGTATTTT. Translating gives CASSPRQGGTDTQYF. Filled out from reference TRBV7-3 and TRBJ2-3, the complete variable domain reads GAGVSQTPSNKVTEKGKYVELRCDPISGHTALYWYRQSLGQGPEFLIYFQGTGAADDSGLPNDRFFAVRPEGSVSTLKIQRTERGDSAVYLCASSPRQGGTDTQYFGPGTRLTVL.

This clone has only a few counts. J is TRBJ2-2 and V is TRBV2, with 8 bases matching TRBD2. The germline gives CDR1 SNHLY, CDR2 FYNNEI. The CDR3 loop spans 12 amino acids. V dropped 5 bases and J dropped 8; count of bases not matched to a gene: 1. CDR3 sequence (DNA): TGTGCCAGCAGTTCTAGCGGGGGGGAGCTGTTTTTT. Translation: CASSSSGGELFF.

The chain employs TRBV29-1 and TRBJ2-1, with D perhaps matching TRBD2 (5 bases). Germline V gives CDR1 SQVTM, CDR2 ANQGSEA. Trimming cost V 3 bases and J 7 bases, with 13 bases left between them. The CDR3 consists of 13 residues. CDR3 DNA sequence: TGCAGCGTTGACAGGTCACGAGGGAATGAGCAGTTCTTC. It yields the protein CSVDRSRGNEQFF.

The chain employs TRBV6-1 and TRBJ2-2; D not resolved. This CDR3 contains 15 residues. V shed 0 bases and J shed 4 bases, with 9 bases lying between them. Germline loops: CDR1 MNHNS, CDR2 SASEGT. In nucleotides, the CDR3 is TGTGCCAGCAGTGAAGCGCACTACCCCACCGGGGAGCTGTTTTTT. Protein: CASSEAHYPTGELFF.

The rearrangement joins TRBV7-9 to TRBJ2-7, with unresolved D. CDR1 is SEHNR and CDR2 is FQNEAQ in the germline V gene (reference sequence). The V gene lost 5 bases and the J gene lost 3 bases, with 5 bases spanning the gap. The length of the CDR3 is 11 residues. CDR3 coding DNA: TGTGCCAGCAGCCGAGACTACGAGCAGTACTTC. Its translation is CASSRDYEQYF.

This clone was observed once. The rearrangement links TRBV3-1 (or the pseudogene TRBV3-2) to TRBJ1-2; no definite D call. The CDR3 length is 12 residues. Trimming pared 4 bases from V and 8 bases from J, leaving 11 bases between. Per the germline V gene, CDR1 is LGHDT and CDR2 is YNNKEL (reference sequence). CDR3 sequence reads: CASSLMSGGYTF. Here the CDR3 DNA reads TGTGCCAGCAGCCTCATGTCGGGAGGCTACACCTTC.

The chain carries TRBV9 and TRBJ2-3; D might be TRBD2 (6 bases). Per the germline V gene, CDR1 is SGDLS and CDR2 is YYNGEE. The CDR3 totals 14 residues. Trimming took 4 bases from V and 6 from J, leaving 15 bases between them. The CDR3: CASSPGAGRDTQYF. The CDR3 DNA follows: TGTGCCAGCAGCCCCGGAGCGGGCCGGGATACGCAGTATTTT.

V is TRBV6-5 and J is TRBJ1-1, with 9 bases identical to TRBD1. CDR3 size: 14 residues. Trimming at V came to 4 bases and at J to 5 bases, leaving 5 bases not matched to a gene. CDR1 MNHEY and CDR2 SVGAGI come from the germline V gene. Written as DNA, the CDR3 is TGTGCCAGCAGTTCCGGGACAGGGAAAACTGAAGCTTTCTTT. It translates to CASSSGTGKTEAFF.

The CDR3 protein is CASSPPGLGTEAFF. The DNA of the CDR3 is TGTGCCAGCAGCCCCCCGGGGTTAGGCACTGAAGCTTTCTTT. The V gene is TRBV28, the J gene TRBJ1-1; D is undetermined. The germline V and J ends were trimmed by 6 bases and 4 bases, with 15 bases remaining between them. The CDR3 contains 14 residues. Germline loops: CDR1 MDHEN, CDR2 SYDVKM.